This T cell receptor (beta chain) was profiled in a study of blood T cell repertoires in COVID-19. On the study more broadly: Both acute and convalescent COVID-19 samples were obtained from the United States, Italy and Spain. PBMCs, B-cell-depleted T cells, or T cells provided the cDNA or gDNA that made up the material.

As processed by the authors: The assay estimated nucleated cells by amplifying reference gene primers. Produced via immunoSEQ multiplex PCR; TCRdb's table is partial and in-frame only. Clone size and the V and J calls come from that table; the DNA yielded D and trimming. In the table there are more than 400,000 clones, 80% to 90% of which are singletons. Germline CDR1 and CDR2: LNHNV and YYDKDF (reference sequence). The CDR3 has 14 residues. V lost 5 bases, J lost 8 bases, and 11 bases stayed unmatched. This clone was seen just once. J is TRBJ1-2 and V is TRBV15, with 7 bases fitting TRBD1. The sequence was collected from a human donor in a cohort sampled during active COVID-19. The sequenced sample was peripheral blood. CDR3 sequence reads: CATSPSTGYDGYTF. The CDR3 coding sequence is TGTGCCACCAGCCCCTCGACAGGGTACGACGGCTACACCTTC.